This entry is about one T cell receptor (beta chain). Its antigen is undetermined. These data belong to a study of graft-versus-host responses after intestinal transplantation. Study-wide context: Grafts were multivisceral, liver-intestinal, or isolated intestinal. The study gave all recipients anti-thymocyte globulin induction, then tacrolimus and steroids for about 3 years. Broader study findings: GvH clones surfaced in recipient marrow, some emerging earlier in ileum or blood.

The method was immunoSEQ multiplex PCR; TCRdb's version includes in-frame clones alone and lacks a portion of them. This sample has 90,000 to 120,000 clones, with more than 75% found just once. The sample in question was unstimulated CD4+ T cells sorted from spleen or lymph node cells, obtained before intestinal transplant. This TCR was recovered from a human donor who received an intestinal transplant.

The CDR3 here is CASSSLTDYGYTF. The CDR3 DNA reads as TGCGCCAGCAGCTCGCTGACAGACTATGGCTACACCTTC. The V gene is TRBV5-1, the J gene TRBJ1-2, with D perhaps matching TRBD1 (5 bases). CDR1 and CDR2 from the germline V gene are SGHRS and YFSETQ. This CDR3 has 13 residues. V shed 3 bases and J shed 3 bases, with 9 bases lying between them.